These 6 T cell receptor beta chains were sequenced from one sample in a study of spatial heterogeneity in lung cancer. TCRdb re-analysed the 5' RACE reads in MiXCR, keeping a single row per CDR3 protein. The table has around 170 distinct CDR3 sequences, 25% to 30% seen once. Time point given: sample taken at primary tumor resection. Sequences were derived from normal lung tissue next to the tumor, sampled at surgery. These receptors were collected from a male donor with early-stage non-small cell lung cancer.

Relative to its sample, this clonotype is hyperexpanded. The J gene is TRBJ1-1, the V gene TRBV7-3, with TRBD1 as a possible D gene (6 bases). The CDR3 spans 14 residues. Germline assignment: CDR1 SGHTA and CDR2 FQGTGA. The V and J ends lost 3 bases and 4 bases respectively, with 12 bases between them. In nucleotides, the CDR3 is TGTGCCAGCAGCTTCGGCCAGGGGCGCACTGAAGCTTTCTTT. Amino acid sequence: CASSFGQGRTEAFF.

The chain joins TRBV6-4 to TRBJ2-3, with no clear D. V lost 6 bases and J 2 bases, leaving 9 bases between the germline ends. This CDR3 comprises 13 residues. Germline V gives CDR1 MRHNA, CDR2 SNTAGT. This CDR3 is CASSETVTDTQYF. The CDR3 nucleotides are TGTGCCAGCAGCGAGACGGTCACAGATACGCAGTATTTT.

Within the sample, this clonotype is hyperexpanded. This rearrangement joins TRBV5-6 to TRBJ2-7; the match to TRBD2 covers 7 bases. This CDR3 contains 15 residues. Germline V gene lookup returns CDR1 SGHDT and CDR2 YYEEEE. V was pared by 1 base and J by 2 bases, with 6 bases of the junction left unmatched. As DNA, the CDR3 is TGTGCCAGCAGCTTGAGGCCTAGCGGTGCCTACGAGCAGTACTTC. Protein sequence: CASSLRPSGAYEQYF.

The chain employs TRBV30 and TRBJ1-1, with D perhaps matching TRBD1 (5 bases). Trimming stripped 0 bases from V and 10 bases from J, with 9 bases between. Germline CDR1 GTSNPN, CDR2 SVGIG (reference sequence). The CDR3 length is 11 residues. Here the CDR3 reads CAWSVTGTAFF. CDR3 DNA sequence: TGTGCCTGGAGTGTAACGGGGACAGCTTTCTTT.

In its sample, this clonotype was seen once. The chain combines TRBV5-6 with TRBJ2-5; D is perhaps TRBD1 (6 bases). V was pared by 4 bases and J by 5 bases, with 12 bases between. The CDR3 is 13 amino acids. The germline V gene encodes CDR1 SGHDT and CDR2 YYEEEE. In DNA, the CDR3 is TGTGCCAGCAGCCCGGACAGTTCTGAGACCCAGTACTTC. Encoded protein: CASSPDSSETQYF.

This clonotype is large. This sequence joins TRBV12-3 or TRBV12-4 and TRBJ2-2; D unresolved. V lost 6 bases to trimming and J lost 5 bases, with 7 bases between them. CDR3 length: 12 amino acids. CDR3 amino acids: CASRQGTGELFF. CDR3 DNA: TGTGCCAGCAGGCAAGGGACCGGGGAGCTGTTTTTT.